These T cell receptor beta chains were read from a single sample in a study of T cell responses to AZD1222 COVID-19 vaccine. Sequencing was performed with immunoSEQ multiplex PCR; in TCRdb, only in-frame clones are kept and a portion is missing. Here the sample spans about 120,000 clones, more than 80% being singletons. The starting material was peripheral blood, obtained on day 0 of AZD1222 vaccination. Every receptor here comes from an adult in good health. Each CDR3 is given with its conserved first and last residue.

J gene | CDR3 length | V gene | CDR3 protein
TRBJ1-3 | 15 | TRBV6-6 | CASSSQGFSGNTIYF
TRBJ2-7 | 14 | TRBV18 | CASSPGGGLVEQYF
TRBJ2-5 | 13 | TRBV27 | CASSLNALETQYF
TRBJ2-7 | 15 | TRBV5-5 | CASSPLQRAYVEQYF
TRBJ2-1 | 14 | TRBV5-1 | CASSLGGSYNEQFF
TRBJ1-6 | 13 | TRBV7-2 | CASSFGGSSPLHF
TRBJ1-6 | 15 | TRBV5-4 | CASSLQAGNNSPLHF
TRBJ2-1 | 15 | TRBV11-3 | CASSLRSSGVGRQFF
TRBJ1-2 | 15 | TRBV29-1 | CSVEGETGTNYGYTF
TRBJ2-7 | 13 | TRBV2 | CASSPALTYEQYF
TRBJ1-2 | 13 | TRBV2 | CASHEIRGYGYTF
TRBJ1-4 | 13 | TRBV2 | CASSEGATEKLFF
TRBJ1-1 | 16 | TRBV4-1 | CASRALKGRDFTEAFF
TRBJ1-1 | 12 | TRBV3-1/TRBV3-2 | CASSQGVGEAFF
TRBJ2-1 | 13 | TRBV28 | CASARGTYNEQFF
TRBJ2-7 | 13 | TRBV7-8 | CASSFTRESEQYF
TRBJ2-5 | 14 | TRBV6-2/TRBV6-3 | CASSYRAKAETQYF
TRBJ2-7 | 15 | TRBV11-2 | CASRLTGTGTYEQYF
TRBJ1-1 | 14 | TRBV7-2 | CASSREGLNTEAFF
TRBJ1-1 | 15 | TRBV6-5 | CASRGRTYTNTEAFF
TRBJ1-5 | 13 | TRBV19 | CASTTGFNQPQHF
TRBJ2-1 | 15 | TRBV9 | CATARADGTYNEQFF
TRBJ2-7 | 14 | TRBV27 | CASRSGTPSYEQYF
TRBJ2-3 | 18 | TRBV4-2 | CASSQARTSGMGTDTQYF
TRBJ2-7 | 15 | TRBV30 | CAWSLGAGGTYEQYF
TRBJ1-2 | 12 | TRBV19 | CASSRESYGYTF
TRBJ2-2 | 15 | TRBV10-2 | CASSGDTLRTGELFF
TRBJ2-7 | 15 | TRBV28 | CASSPDRQGVDEQYF
TRBJ1-1 | 13 | TRBV9 | CASSSLEGTEAFF
TRBJ2-2 | 13 | TRBV25-1 | CASTKGGAGELFF
TRBJ1-2 | 18 | TRBV4-3 | CASSQDRGEVGSDSGYTF
TRBJ1-2 | 12 | TRBV12-3/TRBV12-4 | CASNVGNYGYTF
TRBJ1-2 | 16 | TRBV10-3 | CAISESALGSPYGYTF
TRBJ1-5 | 16 | TRBV21-1 | CASSKAYRVLIQPQHF
TRBJ1-1 | 14 | TRBV10-3 | CAISAQQGVTEAFF
TRBJ2-3 | 14 | TRBV19 | CASSLRGRGDTQYF
TRBJ1-2 | 14 | TRBV6-5 | CASKTGLGNYGYTF